This TCR beta chain came from a study of cytomegalovirus exposure and HLA in healthy donors. Study-wide findings and caveats: Earlier results showed most TCR beta V segments being productive about 87% or about 30% of the time. A later analysis linked a missense variant in DCLRE1C to the trimming of TCR beta V and J genes. Among donors in an Asian-associated ancestry cluster, a later analysis reportedly found fewer N-insertions than the roughly 680-donor mean.

With regard to this clone: The antigen is not known.

The study ran its PCR with 60 Vbeta and 13 Jbeta primers. The method was immunoSEQ multiplex PCR; TCRdb's version includes in-frame clones alone and lacks a portion of them. This sample has about 180,000 clones; around 75% occur once, and the top ten carry about 3%. Material: PBMCs. The receptor comes from a male donor in good health and CMV-seronegative.

CDR3 region: CASSDRTGNGYTF. The DNA of the CDR3 is TGTGCCAGCAGCGACCGGACAGGGAACGGCTACACCTTC. The chain combines TRBV7-9 with TRBJ1-2, with 8 bases fitting TRBD1. Per germline, CDR1 SEHNR and CDR2 FQNEAQ (reference sequence). V was clipped by 5 bases and J by 8 bases; unmatched bases: 7. The CDR3 is made up of 13 amino acids.